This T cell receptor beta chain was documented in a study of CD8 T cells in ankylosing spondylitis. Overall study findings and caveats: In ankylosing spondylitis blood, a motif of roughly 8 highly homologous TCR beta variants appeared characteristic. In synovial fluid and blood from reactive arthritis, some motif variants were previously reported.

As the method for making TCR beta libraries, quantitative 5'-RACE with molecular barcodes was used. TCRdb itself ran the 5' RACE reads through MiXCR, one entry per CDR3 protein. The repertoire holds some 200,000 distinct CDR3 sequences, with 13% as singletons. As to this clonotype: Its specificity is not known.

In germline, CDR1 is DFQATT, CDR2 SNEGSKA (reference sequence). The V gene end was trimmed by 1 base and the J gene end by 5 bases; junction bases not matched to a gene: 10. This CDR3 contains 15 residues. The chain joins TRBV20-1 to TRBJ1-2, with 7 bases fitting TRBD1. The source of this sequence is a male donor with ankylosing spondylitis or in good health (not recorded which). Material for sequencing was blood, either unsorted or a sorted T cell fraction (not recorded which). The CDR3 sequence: CSARAKGGARYGYTF. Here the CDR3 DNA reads TGCAGTGCTAGAGCTAAAGGGGGCGCGAGGTATGGCTACACCTTC.